This TCR beta chain is from a study of blood T cell repertoires in COVID-19. Study-wide background: Acute and convalescent COVID-19 specimens originated in the United States, Italy and Spain.

Under the authors' procedure: Estimation of nucleated cell counts was performed using reference gene primer amplification. Repertoires were generated with immunoSEQ multiplex PCR, while TCRdb's copy carries only in-frame clones and drops some. V and J calls and clone size are given by that table; D and trimming were obtained from the DNA. The table lists fewer than 110,000 clones, about nine tenths of them singletons. V lost 4 bases, J lost 3 bases, and 9 bases lay in between. Germline loops: CDR1 MGHDK, CDR2 SYGVNS. CDR3 length equals 13 residues. This rearrangement joins TRBV25-1 to TRBJ1-1; no reliable D call. Sequenced sample: peripheral blood. The sequence derives from a woman aged 25 to 39 with acute or convalescent COVID-19. The DNA of the CDR3 is TGTGCCAGCAGTGTGTCCACTTACACTGAAGCTTTCTTT. Encoded protein: CASSVSTYTEAFF.